One sample yielded the 7 T cell receptor beta chains listed below, sequenced in a study of blood T cell repertoires in COVID-19. Method: immunoSEQ multiplex PCR; TCRdb's copy keeps in-frame clones and lacks some. The sample lists around 190,000 clones, roughly 84% occurring once. Sequenced sample: PBMCs or T cells enriched from blood (not recorded which). All receptors derive from a woman under 40 who had been exposed to COVID-19.

This clone appeared once. The chain joins TRBV11-2 to TRBJ1-1, with a weak D call TRBD1 (5 bases). V was pared by 3 bases and J by 1 base, with 12 bases between. Germline-derived CDR1 and CDR2 are SGHAT and FQNNGV. This CDR3 comprises 15 residues. CDR3 residues: CASSFLQGKNTEAFF. CDR3 bases: TGTGCCAGCAGCTTCCTCCAGGGAAAGAACACTGAAGCTTTCTTT.

The chain links TRBV11-2 to TRBJ1-4; TRBD1 might be the D (6 bases). Per the germline V gene, CDR1 is SGHAT and CDR2 is FQNNGV. The CDR3 covers 17 residues. Trimming stripped 4 bases from V and 6 bases from J, with 21 bases between. DNA for the CDR3: TGTGCCAGCAGCTCCCTTCTGGGGGGGGGCGGGGATGAAAAACTGTTTTTT. Its protein product is CASSSLLGGGGDEKLFF.

This clone showed up just a few times. The chain combines TRBV5-1 with TRBJ2-3, with 14 bases identical to TRBD2. The CDR3 consists of 18 residues. From germline, CDR1 is SGHRS and CDR2 YFSETQ. J was trimmed by 2 bases and V by 4 bases; bases with no gene match: 9. CDR3 bases: TGCGCCAGCAGCCAGGCCGGGACTAGCGGGGGCCTCACAGATACGCAGTATTTT. It is translated as CASSQAGTSGGLTDTQYF. Drawing the rest from reference TRBV5-1 and TRBJ2-3, the complete variable domain is KAGVTQTPRYLIKTRGQQVTLSCSPISGHRSVSWYQQTPGQGLQFLFEYFSETQRNKGNFPGRFSGRQFSNSRSEMNVSTLELGDSALYLCASSQAGTSGGLTDTQYFGPGTRLTVL.

V usage is TRBV7-6 and J usage is TRBJ2-7; the match to TRBD1 covers 7 bases. Germline values: CDR1 SGHVS, CDR2 FNYEAQ. This CDR3 contains 16 residues. Losses at the gene ends were 1 base for V and 4 bases for J; bases not matched to a gene: 10. The CDR3 sequence is CASSLVGTEPTYEQYF. CDR3 nucleotides: TGTGCCAGCAGCTTAGTGGGGACAGAGCCTACATACGAGCAGTACTTC.

The chain carries TRBV5-6 and TRBJ1-1; weak D call: TRBD1 (5 bases). Trimming shortened V by 1 base and J by 5 bases, and 9 bases separated the two germline ends. Germline assignment: CDR1 SGHDT and CDR2 YYEEEE. There are 13 residues in the CDR3. The CDR3 region is CASSLRGGTEAFF. The CDR3 coding sequence is TGTGCCAGCAGCTTGCGGGGGGGTACTGAAGCTTTCTTT.

This chain uses TRBV3-1 (or the pseudogene TRBV3-2) with TRBJ1-1; 7 bases agree with TRBD1. This CDR3 is built from 13 residues. After removal of 10 bases from V and 3 bases from J, the junction contained 8 bases not matched to a gene. Germline CDR1 reads LGHDT; CDR2 reads YNNKEL (reference sequence). This CDR3 reads CATRQGTDTEAFF. The DNA of the CDR3 is TGTGCCACCAGACAGGGTACGGACACTGAAGCTTTCTTT.

V gene TRBV9 combines with J gene TRBJ1-1, with 7 bases lining up with TRBD1. Looked up from germline, CDR1 is SGDLS and CDR2 is YYNGEE. The CDR3 totals 16 residues. V was clipped by 4 bases and J by 11 bases; unmatched bases: 20. This CDR3 reads CASSTQEATGSQMAFF. CDR3 bases: TGTGCCAGCAGCACACAGGAAGCGACAGGGTCTCAGATGGCTTTCTTT.